The next 17 T cell receptor beta chains were all read from a single sample in a study of cytomegalovirus exposure and HLA in healthy donors. PCR primers comprised 60 Vbeta and 13 Jbeta primers. TCRdb keeps only in-frame clones here, not all; method: immunoSEQ multiplex PCR. The sample has some 190,000 clones, 70% to 80% seen once. Specimen: PBMCs. The receptors stem from a woman under 40 in good health and CMV-seropositive.

The chain is built from TRBV4-3 and TRBJ1-1; 11 bases align to TRBD1. CDR1 and CDR2 (germline): LGHNA, YSLEER. The CDR3 totals 16 residues. Unmatched junction bases numbered 10, after V lost 3 bases and J lost 7 bases. For the CDR3, the DNA is TGCGCCAGCAGCCAGGGTCCGGGACAGGGGGTAGGTGAAGCTTTCTTT. Translated: CASSQGPGQGVGEAFF.

The rearrangement uses TRBV15 and TRBJ2-1, with D hard to call. Germline V gives CDR1 LNHNV, CDR2 YYDKDF (reference sequence). CDR3 length: 14 residues. V lost 0 bases, J lost 10 bases, and 13 bases lay in between. CDR3 amino acids: CATSRDWQAVEQFF. CDR3 DNA: TGTGCCACCAGCAGAGATTGGCAGGCCGTCGAGCAGTTCTTC. Looking up the rest from reference TRBV15 and TRBJ2-1 gives the full variable domain: DAMVIQNPRYQVTQFGKPVTLSCSQTLNHNVMYWYQQKSSQAPKLLFHYYDKDFNNEADTPDNFQSRRPNTSFCFLDIRSPGLGDTAMYLCATSRDWQAVEQFFGPGTRLTVL.

This clone was seen just once. The chain couples TRBV28 to TRBJ1-5; 8 bases align to TRBD1. Germline assignment: CDR1 MDHEN and CDR2 SYDVKM. V trimming: 2 bases; J trimming: 7 bases; junction bases outside the gene matches: 4. The CDR3 covers 14 residues. The CDR3 DNA reads TGTGCCAGCAGTTTAGGACAGGGTTTACAGCCCCAGCATTTT. It is translated as CASSLGQGLQPQHF.

The CDR3 loop is CACRLAGGNPNEQFF. The CDR3 nucleotides are TGTGCCTGCCGACTAGCGGGGGGGAATCCCAATGAGCAGTTCTTC. The chain is built from TRBV30 and TRBJ2-1; the match to TRBD2 covers 14 bases. CDR1 GTSNPN and CDR2 SVGIG come from the germline V gene (reference sequence). V lost 6 bases to trimming and J lost 6 bases; unmatched junction nucleotides: 7. This CDR3 spans 15 amino acids.

This chain connects TRBV2 to TRBJ1-1; possible D gene TRBD1, 5 bases. CDR3 size: 14 residues. V lost 4 bases, J lost 0 bases, and 9 bases lay in between. Germline V lookup: CDR1 SNHLY, CDR2 FYNNEI. CDR3 protein: CASSVGGMNTEAFF. CDR3 sequence (DNA): TGTGCCAGCAGTGTGGGGGGTATGAACACTGAAGCTTTCTTT.

CDR3 protein: CASSFSGGEYGYTF. The CDR3, as DNA: TGTGCCAGCAGCTTCTCAGGGGGCGAATATGGCTACACCTTC. The rearrangement links TRBV7-2 to TRBJ1-2, with 8 bases fitting TRBD1. V lost 3 bases and J lost 5; bases outside the gene matches: 5. The germline V gene encodes CDR1 SGHTA and CDR2 FQGNSA. The CDR3 has 14 residues.

There are a few counts of this clone. The genes are TRBV13 and TRBJ2-1, with 9 bases that match TRBD2. V lost 2 bases, J lost 10 bases, and 9 bases stayed unmatched. The germline V gene encodes CDR1 PRHDT and CDR2 FYEKMQ (reference sequence). This CDR3 is 15 amino acids long. CDR3 sequence reads: CASSLRSGGLAEQFF. The DNA for the CDR3 is TGTGCCAGCAGCTTACGTAGCGGGGGCCTAGCGGAGCAGTTCTTC.

The gene calls are TRBV9 and TRBJ2-1; 10 bases are a match to TRBD2. The V gene end was trimmed by 0 bases and the J gene end by 3 bases; junction bases not matched to a gene: 3. This CDR3 is 16 amino acids long. The germline CDR1 and CDR2 sequences are SGDLS and YYNGEE. The CDR3 protein is CASSVGSGGVYNEQFF. DNA for the CDR3: TGTGCCAGCAGCGTAGGAAGCGGGGGGGTCTACAATGAGCAGTTCTTC.

This sequence joins TRBV11-3 and TRBJ2-1; a possible D gene is TRBD2 (6 bases). Deletions cut 5 bases from V and 10 bases from J, with 18 bases between. CDR1 and CDR2 (germline): SGHNT, YENEEA. This CDR3 has 14 amino acids. The CDR3 reads CASSARGGVGEQFF. CDR3 DNA sequence: TGTGCCAGCAGCGCCCGCGGAGGGGTGGGAGAGCAGTTCTTC.

The chain uses TRBV7-9 and TRBJ1-2, with D unresolved. The CDR3 is made up of 15 amino acids. The germline V and J ends were trimmed by 1 base and 2 bases, with 11 bases remaining between them. Germline V gives CDR1 SEHNR, CDR2 FQNEAQ (reference sequence). CDR3 region: CASSLEGRLNYGYTF. The CDR3 nucleotides are TGTGCCAGCAGCTTAGAAGGCAGGCTCAACTATGGCTACACCTTC.

CDR3 nucleotide sequence: TGTGCCAGCAGTCCAGGGTTTTACAATTCACCCCTCCACTTT. This codes for CASSPGFYNSPLHF. The J gene is TRBJ1-6, the V gene TRBV6-5; the D gene is possibly TRBD1 (5 bases). Per germline, CDR1 MNHEY and CDR2 SVGAGI. The CDR3 contains 14 residues. The germline V and J ends were trimmed by 5 bases and 7 bases, with 12 bases remaining between them.

V gene TRBV20-1 combines with J gene TRBJ2-1; D remains unclear. The CDR3 has 8 residues. The germline gives CDR1 DFQATT, CDR2 SNEGSKA (reference sequence). The CDR3 DNA reads TGCAGGGCCAATGAGCAGTTCTTC. It translates to CRANEQFF.

The V and J genes are TRBV4-1 and TRBJ2-7; TRBD1 aligns across 9 bases. This CDR3 is built from 17 residues. V dropped 2 bases and J dropped 7; count of bases not matched to a gene: 15. In germline, CDR1 is MGHRA, CDR2 YSYEKL. CDR3 in DNA: TGCGCCAGCAGCCAACAAGCCCCGGGACAGGGTTCGGGAGAGCAGTACTTC. Its protein product is CASSQQAPGQGSGEQYF.

V usage is TRBV6-1 and J usage is TRBJ1-2; perhaps TRBD1 as D (6 bases). In germline, CDR1 is MNHNS, CDR2 SASEGT. CDR3 length: 11 amino acids. Trimming cost V 1 base and J 13 bases, with 10 bases left between them. Here the CDR3 DNA reads TGTGCCAGCAGTGAAGTAGGGGGTGCCACCTTC. This translates into CASSEVGGATF.

The chain carries TRBV4-2 and TRBJ2-1; 9 nucleotides align to TRBD2. The CDR3 runs 17 residues. After removal of 0 bases from V and 5 bases from J, the junction contained 8 bases not matched to a gene. The V gene's germline CDR1 is LGHNA and CDR2 YNFKEQ. As DNA, the CDR3 is TGTGCCAGCAGCCAAGATCCCTGGGCTAGCGGGAACAATGAGCAGTTCTTC. It is translated as CASSQDPWASGNNEQFF.

The CDR3 DNA sequence: TGTGCCACCGAAACTAGCGGGGGGGCGGGCCACAATGAGCAGTTCTTC. Protein sequence: CATETSGGAGHNEQFF. The chain couples TRBV10-3 to TRBJ2-1; 13 bases line up with TRBD2. The CDR3 covers 16 residues. The J segment lost 5 bases and the V segment lost 10 bases, leaving 11 bases of the junction unmatched. Germline V lookup: CDR1 ENHRY, CDR2 SYGVKD.

For this clone: Distinct nucleotide sequences in the sample also encode this CDR3. V is TRBV5-1 and J is TRBJ1-1; 9 nucleotides line up with TRBD1. Germline V lookup: CDR1 SGHRS, CDR2 YFSETQ. CDR3 length equals 14 residues. The trim removed 4 bases at V and 4 bases at J, leaving 5 bases unmatched. DNA for the CDR3: TGCGCCAGCAGCCTAGGACAGGGGTTCACTGAAGCTTTCTTT. Translation: CASSLGQGFTEAFF. The full variable domain, its missing parts supplied by reference TRBV5-1 and TRBJ1-1, is KAGVTQTPRYLIKTRGQQVTLSCSPISGHRSVSWYQQTPGQGLQFLFEYFSETQRNKGNFPGRFSGRQFSNSRSEMNVSTLELGDSALYLCASSLGQGFTEAFFGQGTRLTVV.